The 22 T cell receptor beta chains below were found in one sample sequenced in a study of blood T cell repertoires in COVID-19. Clones were sequenced by immunoSEQ multiplex PCR, and TCRdb holds only the in-frame ones, with some missing. The sample yields nearly 200,000 clones, about 85% seen once. Sequencing was carried out using peripheral blood. The origin of the receptors is a man between 60 and 75 years old with COVID-19, enrolled during active disease.

The chain has TRBV5-1 and TRBJ1-6; D uncertain. Looked up from germline, CDR1 is SGHRS and CDR2 is YFSETQ. Trimming left V 0 bases short and J 7 bases short, with 14 bases between. The CDR3 has 16 amino acids. The CDR3 reads CASSLGAGVKNSPLHF. The CDR3 region has the DNA TGCGCCAGCAGCTTGGGTGCGGGAGTAAAGAATTCACCCCTCCACTTT.

The chain couples TRBV28 to TRBJ1-2, with 7 bases identical to TRBD1. This CDR3 spans 14 amino acids. Germline V gene data show CDR1 as MDHEN and CDR2 as SYDVKM. Trimming cost V 6 bases and J 0 bases; bases outside gene matches: 4. The CDR3 is CASSPGGSNYGYTF. DNA for the CDR3: TGTGCCAGCAGCCCAGGGGGATCTAACTATGGCTACACCTTC.

The chain combines TRBV6-2 or TRBV6-3 with TRBJ2-7; TRBD2 aligns across 10 bases. Unmatched junction bases numbered 8, after V lost 6 bases and J lost 3 bases. Germline assignment: CDR1 MNHEY and CDR2 SVGEGT. The CDR3 spans 15 residues. CDR3 sequence (DNA): TGTGCCAGCAGCCAAGGGACTAGCGAAAACTACGAGCAGTACTTC. Amino acids: CASSQGTSENYEQYF.

The chain employs TRBV4-2 and TRBJ2-2, with D possibly matching TRBD2 (5 bases). Germline CDR1 and CDR2: LGHNA and YNFKEQ. Trimming shortened V by 1 base and J by 6 bases, and 12 bases separated the two germline ends. This CDR3 is 15 amino acids long. In DNA, the CDR3 is TGTGCCAGCAGCCAAGTCTGGAGGACGGCCGGGGAGCTGTTTTTT. Translating it yields CASSQVWRTAGELFF.

This clone was seen more than once but under ten times. This sequence joins TRBV27 and TRBJ1-1; 7 nucleotides agree with TRBD1. The J segment lost 3 bases and the V segment lost 6 bases, leaving 10 bases of the junction unmatched. Germline lookup yields CDR1 MNHEY and CDR2 SMNVEV (reference sequence). This CDR3 has 15 residues. The CDR3 spells CASSLRPTGDTEAFF. DNA for the CDR3: TGTGCCAGCAGCCTACGCCCCACAGGGGACACTGAAGCTTTCTTT.

The rearrangement joins TRBV5-1 to TRBJ2-7; 7 nucleotides line up with TRBD1. Per the germline V gene, CDR1 is SGHRS and CDR2 is YFSETQ. V trimming: 0 bases; J trimming: 5 bases; junction bases outside the gene matches: 5. The CDR3 consists of 14 residues. CDR3 loop: CASSLGAQGDEQYF. CDR3 DNA sequence: TGCGCCAGCAGCTTGGGCGCCCAGGGGGACGAGCAGTACTTC.

The chain joins TRBV12-5 to TRBJ2-3; unclear D gene. Per germline, CDR1 LGHNT and CDR2 FRNRAP. Trimming stripped 5 bases from V and 0 bases from J, with 6 bases between. This CDR3 is built from 13 residues. CDR3 loop: CASGPPSTDTQYF. DNA for the CDR3: TGTGCTAGTGGTCCCCCTAGCACAGATACGCAGTATTTT. Filled out from reference TRBV12-5 and TRBJ2-3, the complete variable domain reads DARVTQTPRHKVTEMGQEVTMRCQPILGHNTVFWYRQTMMQGLELLAYFRNRAPLDDSGMPKDRFSAEMPDATLATLKIQPSEPRDSAVYFCASGPPSTDTQYFGPGTRLTVL.

A few counts support this clone. The chain links TRBV6-5 to TRBJ1-1; D might be TRBD1 (5 bases). This CDR3 contains 15 residues. V lost 6 bases and J 5 bases, leaving 19 bases between the germline ends. CDR1 MNHEY and CDR2 SVGAGI come from the germline V gene. The CDR3 region has the DNA TGTGCCAGCAGCCAGCACGGGGGAGGAGGGACTGAAGCTTTCTTT. Protein product: CASSQHGGGGTEAFF.

The chain combines TRBV9 with TRBJ2-5; possible D gene TRBD1, 6 bases. Per the germline V gene, CDR1 is SGDLS and CDR2 is YYNGEE. V was trimmed by 2 bases and J by 4 bases, leaving 21 bases between them. The CDR3 extends over 17 amino acids. The CDR3 loop is CASSVGADNPWRETQYF. The CDR3 DNA sequence: TGTGCCAGCAGCGTGGGGGCGGATAACCCATGGAGAGAGACCCAGTACTTC.

This clone was seen a handful of times. The sample carries other DNA sequences with the same CDR3. The rearrangement joins TRBV9 to TRBJ1-5; TRBD1 might be the D (6 bases). Germline V gene lookup returns CDR1 SGDLS and CDR2 YYNGEE. The V end was cut by 0 bases, the J end by 6 bases, with 13 bases between. CDR3 length equals 15 residues. CDR3 loop: CASSVGPGVSQPQHF. The DNA of the CDR3 is TGTGCCAGCAGCGTAGGACCAGGGGTTAGTCAGCCCCAGCATTTT.

The chain combines TRBV30 with TRBJ2-5; 9 bases map to TRBD1. The V gene end was trimmed by 2 bases and the J gene end by 6 bases; junction bases not matched to a gene: 10. Germline V lookup: CDR1 GTSNPN, CDR2 SVGIG (reference sequence). CDR3 size: 15 residues. The CDR3 loop is CAWSPDRGRWKTQYF. CDR3 DNA: TGTGCCTGGAGTCCCGACAGGGGGAGGTGGAAGACCCAGTACTTC.

As for this clone: Other DNA sequences from this sample encode an identical CDR3 as well. The J gene is TRBJ2-7, the V gene TRBV30; D not resolved. Germline-derived CDR1 and CDR2 are GTSNPN and SVGIG (reference sequence). With 8 bases removed from V and 2 bases from J, the gap between germline ends came to 7 bases. The CDR3 is made up of 10 amino acids. This chain's CDR3 is CALGAYEQYF. The CDR3 nucleotides read TGTGCCCTAGGAGCCTACGAGCAGTACTTC.

V gene TRBV5-1 combines with J gene TRBJ1-2; D is undetermined. Trimming took off 1 base at V and 0 bases at J, with 10 bases between the two ends. The germline gives CDR1 SGHRS, CDR2 YFSETQ. The CDR3 is 15 amino acids. The CDR3 sequence: CASSLMGSSNYGYTF. CDR3 in DNA: TGCGCCAGCAGCTTGATGGGCTCTTCTAACTATGGCTACACCTTC.

The rearrangement uses TRBV6-5 and TRBJ2-3; 8 bases align to TRBD1. This CDR3 comprises 15 residues. V gave up 0 bases and J gave up 8 bases; unmatched junction bases: 7. Per the germline V gene, CDR1 is MNHEY and CDR2 is SVGAGI. The CDR3 here is CASSYSGQGAGTQYF. DNA for the CDR3: TGTGCCAGCAGTTACTCCGGGCAGGGGGCAGGTACGCAGTATTTT.

The chain carries TRBV19 and TRBJ1-1; 10 bases line up with TRBD1. Unmatched junction bases numbered 12, after V lost 5 bases and J lost 0 bases. The germline V gene has CDR1 LNHDA and CDR2 SQIVND (reference sequence). The length of the CDR3 is 18 residues. The CDR3 DNA reads TGTGCCAGTAGTCCCCTAGGACAGGGGGGAAAATTGAACACTGAAGCTTTCTTT. This sequence encodes CASSPLGQGGKLNTEAFF.

The chain uses TRBV5-1 and TRBJ1-2; maybe TRBD1 (5 bases). This CDR3 comprises 13 residues. The germline V gene encodes CDR1 SGHRS and CDR2 YFSETQ. V was trimmed by 0 bases and J by 8 bases, leaving 11 bases between them. The CDR3 loop is CASSLVQARGYTF. Here the CDR3 DNA reads TGCGCCAGCAGCTTGGTACAGGCCAGAGGCTACACCTTC.

The V and J genes are TRBV28 and TRBJ1-1; a weak D match, TRBD1 (5 bases). V was clipped by 6 bases and J by 8 bases, with 22 bases between them. Germline loops: CDR1 MDHEN, CDR2 SYDVKM. The CDR3 sequence is 15 residues long. CDR3 protein: CASSDLDVRQGEAFF. In DNA form, the CDR3 reads TGTGCCAGCAGCGACTTAGATGTTCGCCAGGGAGAAGCTTTCTTT.

This clone was seen once. The V and J genes are TRBV4-2 and TRBJ1-2; 7 bases fit TRBD1. The CDR3 runs 15 residues. Trimming took 3 bases from V and 3 from J; bases not matched to a gene: 7. Germline CDR1 and CDR2: LGHNA and YNFKEQ. The CDR3: CASSQADREDYGYTF. As DNA, the CDR3 is TGTGCCAGCAGCCAGGCCGACAGGGAGGACTATGGCTACACCTTC.

The genes are TRBV4-1 and TRBJ1-5; TRBD1 aligns across 8 bases. Germline V CDR1 and CDR2: MGHRA, YSYEKL. The ends lost 4 bases at V and 4 bases at J; junction bases unmatched: 3. The CDR3 runs to 14 residues. The CDR3 DNA is TGCGCCAGCAGCCGACAGGGGATGAATCAGCCCCAGCATTTT. Translating gives CASSRQGMNQPQHF.

This sequence joins TRBV9 and TRBJ1-2, with 10 bases matching TRBD1. Germline-derived CDR1 and CDR2 are SGDLS and YYNGEE. The CDR3 covers 14 residues. Trimming took 1 base from V and 6 from J; bases not matched to a gene: 3. The CDR3 region is CASSVLGQGDGYTF. Here the CDR3 DNA reads TGTGCCAGCAGCGTACTTGGACAGGGGGATGGCTACACCTTC.

This rearrangement joins TRBV28 to TRBJ1-3; D is perhaps TRBD1 (5 bases). Germline CDR1 reads MDHEN; CDR2 reads SYDVKM. This CDR3 region has 15 residues. Trimming removed 10 bases from V and 0 bases from J, with 16 bases in between. This CDR3 reads CAIRRGQYSGNTIYF. The CDR3 DNA is TGTGCCATCCGAAGGGGTCAATACTCTGGAAACACCATATATTTT. Together with reference TRBV28 and TRBJ1-3, the CDR3 gives the full variable domain: DVKVTQSSRYLVKRTGEKVFLECVQDMDHENMFWYRQDPGLGLRLIYFSYDVKMKEKGDIPEGYSVSREKKERFSLILESASTNQTSMYLCAIRRGQYSGNTIYFGEGSWLTVV.

The genes are TRBV19 and TRBJ1-2; a weak D match, TRBD1 (5 bases). Germline V lookup: CDR1 LNHDA, CDR2 SQIVND (reference sequence). CDR3 length: 14 residues. V gave up 6 bases and J gave up 4 bases, with 15 bases separating them. Here the CDR3 DNA reads TGTGCCAGTAGCCCGGGGGGGAAAAGCTATGGCTACACCTTC. Protein: CASSPGGKSYGYTF.